The source of this T cell receptor (beta chain) is a study of shared clonotypes between healthy human individuals (dated by TCRdb to about 2020). The study in broad terms: The cohort included a few men and a couple of women between 18 and 49 years of age. Per donor, leukapheresis produced somewhere between about 0.94 and 8.9 billion PBMCs. To increase sequencing depth and limit assay-specific biases, TCR repertoire library preparation and sequencing were carried out by different laboratories using diverse techniques. To estimate repertoire size and how much clonotype sharing occurs between individuals, the study deeply sequenced the blood TCR repertoires of 5 or 6 healthy adults. For each donor, CD4 naive and CD4 memory were each run on three plates, CD8 naive on two plates, and CD8 memory on one plate. Overall study results and their limits: Estimated clonotype richness was generally larger for naive than for memory subsets. Sharing across a handful of donors was observed for around 5% of naive CD4, around 3.5% of naive CD8, roughly 2.3% of memory CD4, and roughly 0.43% of memory CD8 clonotypes. Higher generation probabilities were observed for clonotypes shared by all four sorted-subset donors than for non-shared clonotypes. Based on pairwise subsampling, the degree of clonotype sharing among donors was expected to be affected by sequencing depth. Even with the large sequencing depth, rarefaction of the sorted-subset datasets indicated that sequencing was incomplete. Sampling was restricted to blood, and TCR repertoires in tissues likely differ from the TCR repertoires found in blood. Because the study included only a small number of donors, the genetic and exposure-history diversity represented was limited.

Using the deep immunoSEQ assay, TCR CDR3 regions were amplified from genomic DNA by multiplex PCR. For each cell subset, the extracted genomic DNA was distributed evenly across all wells of several immunoSEQ 96-well plates, and each plate served as one replicate. Each replicate PCR for sorted subsets received about 200 ng genomic DNA, equal to 30,000 or so T cell genomes. Purified libraries were quantified with a Qubit 3.0 fluorometer, sized on a Bioanalyzer 2100, and re-quantified with the KAPA Library Quantification kit. Each immunoSEQ 96-well plate was sequenced on its own single-read 150-cycle Illumina NextSeq 550 flow cell. The authors' pipeline ran thus. Because the immunoSEQ output held only junctional sequences and lacked quality scores, the filtering could not match the filtering applied to full-length reads. To assign V/J genes and CDR3, sequences were annotated against IMGT germline references using PyIR, a Python wrapper for IgBLAST v1.9. Reads were removed for weak V/J assignments (E-value above 1e-6), missing CDR3, stop codons, out-of-frame junctions, or ambiguous translated residues. A V3J clonotype was defined by an identical inferred V gene, J gene, and CDR3 amino acid sequence. The percentage overlap between two repertoires was calculated by dividing the number of shared unique clonotypes by the size of the smaller repertoire. RTK rarefaction, the Chao1 estimator, and Recon v2.1 estimates of unobserved clonotypes were used to assess repertoire richness. OLGA was used to compute generation probabilities for all TCRbeta clonotypes that the gDNA method yielded from a handful of donors. In its TCRdb copy, this immuneACCESS table keeps in-frame sequences only and misses some clones. Where compared with another copy, unresolved V genes explain less than half of these, and the others have no known cause. V and J calls and clone size are those listed in that table; D and trimming were worked out from the DNA. The sample table shows fewer than 1.6 million clones, and 98% to 99% are seen once. About 0.35% of the sample is held by the ten biggest clonotypes.

The donors were healthy, HIV-negative adults who had no recently reported acute infections or vaccinations. Every donor was a Caucasian adult residing in Nashville, Tennessee, USA. CD4+ T cells were enriched through magnetic negative selection, after which naive cells were positively selected on CD45RA and the remaining negative fraction served as the memory subset. Blood was collected by leukapheresis, and PBMCs were isolated by Ficoll-Histopaque density gradient centrifugation and then cryopreserved in liquid nitrogen vapor phase. Analytical flow cytometry was used to check the purity and quantity of every magnetically sorted T cell population. From each sorted fraction, genomic DNA was isolated and quantified by UV absorbance on a Nanodrop 2000c. Concerning this clone: The antigen this receptor binds is unknown. Base qualities are not recorded, but no much larger clone differs from it by a single base.

Trimming accounts for 3 bases at V and 0 bases at J, while the number of junction bases matched to no gene is 8. CDR1 and CDR2 (SGHRS, YFSETQ) derive from the germline V gene. The CDR3 starts with the cysteine, ends with the phenylalanine, and has 16 residues. CDR3 DNA is the only sequence kept; it has 48 bases, read in frame from the first base. The sample consisted of naive CD4+ T cells sorted from blood. The label giving this sample's cell subset or site can be read as: CD45RA+ positively selected. This receptor chain uses TRBV5-1 and TRBJ1-2; a stretch of 7 junction bases matches TRBD1. This clonotype originated in a man aged 25-45 years in good health. The CDR3 is CASSSATGAPNYGYTF. The nucleotide sequence is TGCGCCAGCAGCTCCGCCACAGGGGCACCTAACTATGGCTACACCTTC.